The clone carrying this T cell receptor beta chain has only one observation. A read error likely explains this, since a far larger clone differs by one base. This entry comes from a study of CD8+ T cells in alopecia areata. The germline V gene encodes CDR1 MNHNS and CDR2 SASEGT. The ends were cut back, 7 bases at V and 7 bases at J, with 11 bases in the middle. This CDR3 contains 12 residues. As the sequencing template, cDNA was produced by extracting RNA and reverse transcribing it. This table comes from immunoSEQ multiplex PCR, and its TCRdb copy is limited to in-frame clones, with some not included. Here the sample spans more than 11,000 clones, approximately 61% being singletons. Researchers took lesional scalp punch biopsies and peripheral blood from people who were alopecia areata patients.

The sample consisted of skin, taken at week 0. The chain carries TRBV6-1 and TRBJ2-1; D uncertain. The source is a human donor with alopecia areata. The CDR3 here is CASTRSGNEQFF. CDR3 DNA: TGTGCCAGCACTAGGAGTGGGAATGAGCAGTTCTTC.